This T cell receptor (beta chain) emerged from a study of human T cells and chemical hapten exposure. Study results and limitations: Expanded TCRs showed more large CDR3 clusters than pre-sensitization or healthy control sets.

Library preparation tagged each individual cDNA molecule with a unique molecular identifier. TCRdb itself ran the RACE reads through MiXCR, one entry per CDR3 protein. There are 380,000 or so distinct CDR3 sequences in the sample; around 5.5% occur only once, and 7% to 10% lies in the top ten. As for time point: pre-sensitization, week 0. As to treatment: therapeutic diphenylcyclopropenone sensitization with weekly scalp DPC. Donation of samples came from alopecia patients who were 18 to 70 years old and suitable for DPC. Losses at the gene ends were 0 bases for V and 5 bases for J; bases not matched to a gene: 10. The germline gives CDR1 MNHEY, CDR2 SMNVEV (reference sequence). The CDR3 is 17 amino acids. This clonotype was counted between two and nine times. Its antigen is as yet unknown.

Specimen: whole blood, collected in connection with sensitization to the hapten diphenylcyclopropenone (DPC). The origin of this receptor is a woman between 18 and 29 years old with alopecia areata. Some clones in this sample may be carry-over from other donors' samples. V and J are TRBV27 and TRBJ2-3; 8 nucleotides line up with TRBD1. The chain's CDR3 is CASSLSPTGVLGDTQYF. The CDR3 DNA is TGTGCCAGCAGTTTATCGCCGACAGGGGTTTTGGGAGATACGCAGTATTTT.